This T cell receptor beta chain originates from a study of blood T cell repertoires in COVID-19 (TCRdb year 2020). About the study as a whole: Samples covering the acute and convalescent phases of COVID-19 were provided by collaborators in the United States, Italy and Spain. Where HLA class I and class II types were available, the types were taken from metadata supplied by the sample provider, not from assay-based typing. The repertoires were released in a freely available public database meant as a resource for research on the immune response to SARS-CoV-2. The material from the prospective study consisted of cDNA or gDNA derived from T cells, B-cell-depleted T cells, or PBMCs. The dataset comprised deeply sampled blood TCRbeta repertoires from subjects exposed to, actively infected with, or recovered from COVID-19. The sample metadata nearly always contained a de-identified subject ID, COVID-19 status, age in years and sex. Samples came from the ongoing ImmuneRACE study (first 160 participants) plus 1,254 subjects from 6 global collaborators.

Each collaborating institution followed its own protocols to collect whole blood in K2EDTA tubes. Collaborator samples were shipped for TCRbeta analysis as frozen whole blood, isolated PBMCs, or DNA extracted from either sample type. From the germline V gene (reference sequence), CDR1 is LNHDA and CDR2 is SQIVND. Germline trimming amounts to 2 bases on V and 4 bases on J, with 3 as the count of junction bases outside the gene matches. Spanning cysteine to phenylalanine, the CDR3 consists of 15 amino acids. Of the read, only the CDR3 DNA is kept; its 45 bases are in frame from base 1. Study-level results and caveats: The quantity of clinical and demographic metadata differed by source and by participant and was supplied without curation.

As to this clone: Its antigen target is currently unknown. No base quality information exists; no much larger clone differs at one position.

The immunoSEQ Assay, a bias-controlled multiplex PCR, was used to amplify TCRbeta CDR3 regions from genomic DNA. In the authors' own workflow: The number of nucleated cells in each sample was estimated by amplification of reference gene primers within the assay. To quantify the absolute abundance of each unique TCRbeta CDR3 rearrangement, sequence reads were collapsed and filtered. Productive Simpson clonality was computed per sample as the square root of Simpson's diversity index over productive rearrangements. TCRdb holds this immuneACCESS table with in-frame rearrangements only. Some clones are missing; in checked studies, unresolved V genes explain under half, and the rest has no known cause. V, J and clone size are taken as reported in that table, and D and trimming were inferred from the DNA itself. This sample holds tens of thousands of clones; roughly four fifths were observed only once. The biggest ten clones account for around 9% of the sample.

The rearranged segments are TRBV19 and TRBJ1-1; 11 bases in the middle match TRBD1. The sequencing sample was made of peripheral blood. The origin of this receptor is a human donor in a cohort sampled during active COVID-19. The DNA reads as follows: TGTGCCAGTAGTATAACCGGGACAGGGGGCACTGAAGCTTTCTTT. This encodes CASSITGTGGTEAFF.